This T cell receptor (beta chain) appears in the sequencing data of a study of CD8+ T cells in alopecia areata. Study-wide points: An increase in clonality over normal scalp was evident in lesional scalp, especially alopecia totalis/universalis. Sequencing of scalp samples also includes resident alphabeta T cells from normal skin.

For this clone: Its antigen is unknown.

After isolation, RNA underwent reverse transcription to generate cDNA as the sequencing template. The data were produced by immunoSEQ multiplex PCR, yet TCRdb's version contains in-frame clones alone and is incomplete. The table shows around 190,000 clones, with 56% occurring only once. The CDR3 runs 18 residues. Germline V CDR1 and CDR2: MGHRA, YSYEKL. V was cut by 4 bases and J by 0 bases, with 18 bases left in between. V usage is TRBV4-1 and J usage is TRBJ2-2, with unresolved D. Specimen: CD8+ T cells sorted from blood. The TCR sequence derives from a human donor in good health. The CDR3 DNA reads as TGCGCCAGCAGCCGAGGTTGGACGGGTCTGGCGAACACCGGGGAGCTGTTTTTT. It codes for CASSRGWTGLANTGELFF.